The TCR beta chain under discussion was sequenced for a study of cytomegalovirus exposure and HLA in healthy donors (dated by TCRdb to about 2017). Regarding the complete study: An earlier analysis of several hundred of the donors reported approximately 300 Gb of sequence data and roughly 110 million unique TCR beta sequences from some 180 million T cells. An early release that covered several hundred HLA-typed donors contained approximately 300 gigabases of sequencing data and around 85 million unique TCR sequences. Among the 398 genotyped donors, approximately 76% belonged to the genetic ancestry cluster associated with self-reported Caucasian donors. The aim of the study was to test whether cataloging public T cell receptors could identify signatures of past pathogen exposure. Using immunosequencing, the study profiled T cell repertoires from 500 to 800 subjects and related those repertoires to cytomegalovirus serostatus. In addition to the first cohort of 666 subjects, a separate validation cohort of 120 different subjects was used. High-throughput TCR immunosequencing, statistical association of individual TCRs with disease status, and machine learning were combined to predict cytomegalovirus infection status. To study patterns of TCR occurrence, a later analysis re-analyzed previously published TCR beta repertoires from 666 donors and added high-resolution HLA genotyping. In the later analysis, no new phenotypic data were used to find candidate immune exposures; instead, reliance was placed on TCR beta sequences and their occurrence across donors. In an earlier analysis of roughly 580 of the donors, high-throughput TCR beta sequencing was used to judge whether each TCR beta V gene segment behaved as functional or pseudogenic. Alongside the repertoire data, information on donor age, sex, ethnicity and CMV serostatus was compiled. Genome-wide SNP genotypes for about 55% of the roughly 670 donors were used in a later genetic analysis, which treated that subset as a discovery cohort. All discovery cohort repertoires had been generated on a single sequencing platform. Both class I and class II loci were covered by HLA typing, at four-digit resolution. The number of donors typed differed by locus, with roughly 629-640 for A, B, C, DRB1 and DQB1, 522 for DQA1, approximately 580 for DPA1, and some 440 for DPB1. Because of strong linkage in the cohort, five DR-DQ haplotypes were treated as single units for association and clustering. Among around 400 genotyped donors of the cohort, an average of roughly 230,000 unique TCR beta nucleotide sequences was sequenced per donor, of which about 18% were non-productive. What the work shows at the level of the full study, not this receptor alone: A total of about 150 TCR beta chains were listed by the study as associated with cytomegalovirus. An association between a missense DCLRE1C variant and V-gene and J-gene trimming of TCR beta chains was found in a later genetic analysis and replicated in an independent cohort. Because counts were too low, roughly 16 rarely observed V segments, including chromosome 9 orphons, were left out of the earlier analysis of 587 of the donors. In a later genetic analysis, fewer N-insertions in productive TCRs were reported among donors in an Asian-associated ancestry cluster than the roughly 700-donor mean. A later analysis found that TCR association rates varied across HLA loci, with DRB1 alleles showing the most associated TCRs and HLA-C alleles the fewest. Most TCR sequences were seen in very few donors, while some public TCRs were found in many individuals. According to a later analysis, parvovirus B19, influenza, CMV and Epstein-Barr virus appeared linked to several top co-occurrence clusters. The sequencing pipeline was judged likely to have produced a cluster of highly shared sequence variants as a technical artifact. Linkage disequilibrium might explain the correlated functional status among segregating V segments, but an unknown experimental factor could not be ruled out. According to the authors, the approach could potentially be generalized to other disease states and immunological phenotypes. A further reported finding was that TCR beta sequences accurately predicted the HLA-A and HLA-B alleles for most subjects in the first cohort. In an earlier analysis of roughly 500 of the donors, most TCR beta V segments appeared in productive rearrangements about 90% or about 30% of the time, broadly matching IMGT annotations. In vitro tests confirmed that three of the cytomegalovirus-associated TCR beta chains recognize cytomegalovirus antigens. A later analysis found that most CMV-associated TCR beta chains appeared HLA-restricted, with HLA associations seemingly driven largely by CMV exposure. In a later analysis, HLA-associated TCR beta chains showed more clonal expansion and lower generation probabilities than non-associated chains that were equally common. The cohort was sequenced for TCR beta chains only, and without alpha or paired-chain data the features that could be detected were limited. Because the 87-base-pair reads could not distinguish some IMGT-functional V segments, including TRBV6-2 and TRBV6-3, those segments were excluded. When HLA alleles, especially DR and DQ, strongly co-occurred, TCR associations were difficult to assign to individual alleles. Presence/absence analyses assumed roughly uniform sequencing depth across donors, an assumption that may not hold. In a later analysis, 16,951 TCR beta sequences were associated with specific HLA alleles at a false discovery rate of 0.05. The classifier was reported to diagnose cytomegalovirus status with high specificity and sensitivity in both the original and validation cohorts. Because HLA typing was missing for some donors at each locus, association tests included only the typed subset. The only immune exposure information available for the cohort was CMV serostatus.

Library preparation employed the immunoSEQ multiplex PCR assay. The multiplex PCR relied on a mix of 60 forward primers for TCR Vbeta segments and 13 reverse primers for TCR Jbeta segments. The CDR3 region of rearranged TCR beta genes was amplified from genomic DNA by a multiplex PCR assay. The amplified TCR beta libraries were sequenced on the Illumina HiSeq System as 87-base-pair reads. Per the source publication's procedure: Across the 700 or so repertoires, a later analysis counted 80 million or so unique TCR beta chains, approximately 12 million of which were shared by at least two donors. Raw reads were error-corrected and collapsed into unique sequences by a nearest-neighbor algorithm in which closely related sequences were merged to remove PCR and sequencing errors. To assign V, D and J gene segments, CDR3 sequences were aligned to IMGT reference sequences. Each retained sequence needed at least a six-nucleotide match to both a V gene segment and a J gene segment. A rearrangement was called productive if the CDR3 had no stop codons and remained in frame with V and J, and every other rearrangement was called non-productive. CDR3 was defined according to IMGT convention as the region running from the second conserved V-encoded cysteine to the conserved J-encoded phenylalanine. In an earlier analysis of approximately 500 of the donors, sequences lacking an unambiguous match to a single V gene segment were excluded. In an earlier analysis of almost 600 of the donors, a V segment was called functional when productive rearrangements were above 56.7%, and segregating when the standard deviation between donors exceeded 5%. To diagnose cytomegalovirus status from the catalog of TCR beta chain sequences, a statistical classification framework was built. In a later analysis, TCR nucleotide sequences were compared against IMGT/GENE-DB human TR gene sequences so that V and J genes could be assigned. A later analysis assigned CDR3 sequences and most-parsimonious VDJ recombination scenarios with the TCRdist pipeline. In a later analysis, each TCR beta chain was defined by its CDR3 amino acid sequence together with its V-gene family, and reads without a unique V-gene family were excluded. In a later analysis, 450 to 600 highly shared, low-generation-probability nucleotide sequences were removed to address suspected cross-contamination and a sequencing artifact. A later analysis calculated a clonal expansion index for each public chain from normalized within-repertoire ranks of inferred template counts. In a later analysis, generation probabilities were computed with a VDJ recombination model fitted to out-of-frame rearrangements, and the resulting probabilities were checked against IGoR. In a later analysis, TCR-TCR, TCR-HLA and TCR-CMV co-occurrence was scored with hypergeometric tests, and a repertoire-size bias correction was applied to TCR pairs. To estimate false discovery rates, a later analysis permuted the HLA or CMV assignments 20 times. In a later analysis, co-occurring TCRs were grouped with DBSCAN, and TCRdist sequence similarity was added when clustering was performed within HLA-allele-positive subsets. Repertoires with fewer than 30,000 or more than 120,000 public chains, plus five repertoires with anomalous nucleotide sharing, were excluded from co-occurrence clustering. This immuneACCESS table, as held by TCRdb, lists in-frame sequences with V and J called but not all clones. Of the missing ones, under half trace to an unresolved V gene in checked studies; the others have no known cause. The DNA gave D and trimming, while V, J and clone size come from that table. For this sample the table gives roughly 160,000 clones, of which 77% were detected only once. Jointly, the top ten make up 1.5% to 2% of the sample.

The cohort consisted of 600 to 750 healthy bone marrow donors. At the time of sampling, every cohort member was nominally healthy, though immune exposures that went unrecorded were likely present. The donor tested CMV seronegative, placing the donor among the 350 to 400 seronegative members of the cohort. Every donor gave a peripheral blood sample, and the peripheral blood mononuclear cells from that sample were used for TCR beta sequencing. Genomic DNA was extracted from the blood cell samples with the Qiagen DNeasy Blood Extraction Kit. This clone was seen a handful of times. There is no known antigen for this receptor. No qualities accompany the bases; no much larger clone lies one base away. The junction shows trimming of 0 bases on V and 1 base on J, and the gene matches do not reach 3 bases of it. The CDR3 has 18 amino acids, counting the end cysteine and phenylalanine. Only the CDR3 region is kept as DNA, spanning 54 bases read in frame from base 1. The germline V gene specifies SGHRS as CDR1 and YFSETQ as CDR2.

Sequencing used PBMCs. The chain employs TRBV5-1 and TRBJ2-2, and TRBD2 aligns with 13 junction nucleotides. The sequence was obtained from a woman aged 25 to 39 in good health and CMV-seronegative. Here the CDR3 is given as CASSLGLAGGWNTGELFF. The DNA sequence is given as TGCGCCAGCAGCTTGGGACTAGCGGGGGGCTGGAACACCGGGGAGCTGTTTTTT. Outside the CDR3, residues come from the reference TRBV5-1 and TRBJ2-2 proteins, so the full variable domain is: KAGVTQTPRYLIKTRGQQVTLSCSPISGHRSVSWYQQTPGQGLQFLFEYFSETQRNKGNFPGRFSGRQFSNSRSEMNVSTLELGDSALYLCASSLGLAGGWNTGELFFGEGSRLTVL.